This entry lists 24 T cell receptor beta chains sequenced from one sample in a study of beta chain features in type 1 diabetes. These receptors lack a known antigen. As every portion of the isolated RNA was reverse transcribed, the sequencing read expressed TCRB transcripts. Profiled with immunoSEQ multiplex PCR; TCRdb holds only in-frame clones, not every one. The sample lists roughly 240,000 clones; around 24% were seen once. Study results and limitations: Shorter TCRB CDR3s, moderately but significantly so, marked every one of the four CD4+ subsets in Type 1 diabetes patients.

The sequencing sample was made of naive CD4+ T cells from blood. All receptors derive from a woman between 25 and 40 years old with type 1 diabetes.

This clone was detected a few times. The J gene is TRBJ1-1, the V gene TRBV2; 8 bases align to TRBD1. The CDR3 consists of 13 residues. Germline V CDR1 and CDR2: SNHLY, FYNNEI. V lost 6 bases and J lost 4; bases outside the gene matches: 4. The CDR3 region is CASRWTGTTEAFF. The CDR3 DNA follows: TGTGCCAGCAGATGGACAGGGACCACTGAAGCTTTCTTT.

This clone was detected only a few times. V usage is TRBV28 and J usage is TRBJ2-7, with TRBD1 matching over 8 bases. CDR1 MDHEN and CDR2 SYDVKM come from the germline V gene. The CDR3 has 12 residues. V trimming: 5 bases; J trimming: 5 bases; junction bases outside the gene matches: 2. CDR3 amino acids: CASSTDRDEQYF. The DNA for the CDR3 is TGTGCCAGCAGTACGGACAGGGACGAGCAGTACTTC.

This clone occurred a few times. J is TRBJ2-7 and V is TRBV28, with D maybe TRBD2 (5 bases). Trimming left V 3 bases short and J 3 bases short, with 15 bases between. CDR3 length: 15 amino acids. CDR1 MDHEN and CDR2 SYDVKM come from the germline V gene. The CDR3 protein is CASSFVGSGIYEQYF. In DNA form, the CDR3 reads TGTGCCAGCAGTTTTGTGGGCTCCGGGATCTACGAGCAGTACTTC. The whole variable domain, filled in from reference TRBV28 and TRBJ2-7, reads DVKVTQSSRYLVKRTGEKVFLECVQDMDHENMFWYRQDPGLGLRLIYFSYDVKMKEKGDIPEGYSVSREKKERFSLILESASTNQTSMYLCASSFVGSGIYEQYFGPGTRLTVT.

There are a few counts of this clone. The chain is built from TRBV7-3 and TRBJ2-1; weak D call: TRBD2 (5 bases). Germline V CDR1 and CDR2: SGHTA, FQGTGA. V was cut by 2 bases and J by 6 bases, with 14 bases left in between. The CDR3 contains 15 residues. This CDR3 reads CASSLSQRTSNEQFF. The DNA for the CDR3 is TGTGCCAGCAGCTTATCCCAGCGGACGAGCAATGAGCAGTTCTTC.

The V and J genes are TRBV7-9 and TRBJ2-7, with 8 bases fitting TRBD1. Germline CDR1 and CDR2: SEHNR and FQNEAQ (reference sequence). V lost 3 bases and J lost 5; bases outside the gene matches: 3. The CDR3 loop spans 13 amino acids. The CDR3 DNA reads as TGTGCCAGCAGCTTTCAGGGGGCCCACGAGCAGTACTTC. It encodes CASSFQGAHEQYF.

CDR3: CASSQEPSPGYGYTF. The CDR3 DNA reads TGCGCCAGCAGCCAAGAACCATCCCCGGGCTATGGCTACACCTTC. This rearrangement joins TRBV4-1 to TRBJ1-2, with D unresolved. The germline V and J ends were trimmed by 0 bases and 4 bases, with 12 bases remaining between them. The germline V gene has CDR1 MGHRA and CDR2 YSYEKL. The CDR3 sequence is 15 residues long.

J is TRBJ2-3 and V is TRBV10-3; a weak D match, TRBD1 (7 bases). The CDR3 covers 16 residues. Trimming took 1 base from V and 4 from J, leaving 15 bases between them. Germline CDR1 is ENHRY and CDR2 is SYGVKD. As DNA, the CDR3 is TGTGCCATCAGTGAGTTTGGAGGGGGCAGCGCAGATACGCAGTATTTT. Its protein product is CAISEFGGGSADTQYF.

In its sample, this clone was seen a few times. CDR3 in amino acids: CASSALVGEQYF. The CDR3 nucleotides read TGTGCCAGCAGCGCACTAGTGGGCGAGCAGTACTTC. V is TRBV9 and J is TRBJ2-7; tentative D call: TRBD2 (5 bases). Trimming removed 3 bases at V and 6 bases at J, with 10 bases between. Per germline, CDR1 SGDLS and CDR2 YYNGEE. The CDR3 covers 12 residues.

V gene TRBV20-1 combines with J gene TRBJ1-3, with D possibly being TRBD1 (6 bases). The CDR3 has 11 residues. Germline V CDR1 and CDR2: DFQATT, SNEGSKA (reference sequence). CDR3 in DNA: TGCAGCTCCGGGGGGCAAAACACCATATATTTT. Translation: CSSGGQNTIYF.

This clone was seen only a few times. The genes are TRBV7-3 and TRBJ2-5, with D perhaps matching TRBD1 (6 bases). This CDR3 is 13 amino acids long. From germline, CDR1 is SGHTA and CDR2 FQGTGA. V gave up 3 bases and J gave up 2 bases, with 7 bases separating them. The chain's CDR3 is CASSFGQQETQYF. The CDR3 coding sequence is TGTGCCAGCAGCTTCGGACAGCAAGAGACCCAGTACTTC.

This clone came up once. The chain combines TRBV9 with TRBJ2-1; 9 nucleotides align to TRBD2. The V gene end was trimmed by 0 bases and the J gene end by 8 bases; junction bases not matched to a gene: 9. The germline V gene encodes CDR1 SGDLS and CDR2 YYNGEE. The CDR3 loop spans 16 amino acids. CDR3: CASSVDRAGGSDEQFF. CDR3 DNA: TGTGCCAGCAGCGTAGATCGAGCGGGAGGTTCAGATGAGCAGTTCTTC.

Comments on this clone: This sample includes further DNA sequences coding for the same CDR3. CDR3 in amino acids: CASSRTSGRSYEQYF. The CDR3, as DNA: TGTGCCAGCAGCCGCACTAGCGGGAGGTCATACGAGCAGTACTTC. The V and J genes are TRBV7-2 and TRBJ2-7; 12 nucleotides agree with TRBD2. This CDR3 has 15 residues. The V and J ends lost 5 bases and 4 bases, in that order; junction bases with no gene match: 6. Germline loops: CDR1 SGHTA, CDR2 FQGNSA.

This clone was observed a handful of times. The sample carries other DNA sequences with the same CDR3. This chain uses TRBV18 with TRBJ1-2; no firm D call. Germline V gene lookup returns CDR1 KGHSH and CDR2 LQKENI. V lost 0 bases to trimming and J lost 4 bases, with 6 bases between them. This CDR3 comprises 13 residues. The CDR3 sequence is CASSPPSVYGYTF. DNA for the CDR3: TGTGCCAGCTCACCACCCTCCGTCTATGGCTACACCTTC. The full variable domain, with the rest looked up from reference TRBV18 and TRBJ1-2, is NAGVMQNPRHLVRRRGQEARLRCSPMKGHSHVYWYRQLPEEGLKFMVYLQKENIIDESGMPKERFSAEFPKEGPSILRIQQVVRGDSAAYFCASSPPSVYGYTFGSGTRLTVV.

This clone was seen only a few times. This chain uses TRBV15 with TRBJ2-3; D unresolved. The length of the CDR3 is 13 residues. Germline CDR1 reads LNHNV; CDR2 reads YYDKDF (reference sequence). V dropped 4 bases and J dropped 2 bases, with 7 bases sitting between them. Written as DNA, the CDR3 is TGTGCCACCAGCAAAGGAGACACAGATACGCAGTATTTT. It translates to CATSKGDTDTQYF.

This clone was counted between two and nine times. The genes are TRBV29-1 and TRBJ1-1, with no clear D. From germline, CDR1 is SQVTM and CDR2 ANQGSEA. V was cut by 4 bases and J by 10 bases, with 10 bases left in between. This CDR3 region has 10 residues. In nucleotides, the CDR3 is TGCAGCGTTGTGTCAGAGCGAGCTTTCTTT. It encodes CSVVSERAFF.

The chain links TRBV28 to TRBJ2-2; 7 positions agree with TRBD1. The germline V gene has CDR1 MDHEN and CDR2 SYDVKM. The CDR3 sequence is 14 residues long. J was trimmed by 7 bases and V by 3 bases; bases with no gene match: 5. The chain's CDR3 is CASSFHTGVGELFF. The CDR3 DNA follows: TGTGCCAGCAGTTTCCACACAGGGGTCGGGGAGCTGTTTTTT.

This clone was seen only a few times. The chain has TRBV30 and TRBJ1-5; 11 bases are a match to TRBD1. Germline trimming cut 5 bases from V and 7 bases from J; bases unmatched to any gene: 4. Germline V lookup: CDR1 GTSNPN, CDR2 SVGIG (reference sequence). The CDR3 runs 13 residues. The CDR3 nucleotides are TGTGCCTGGGCCGGGACAGGGGGGCAGCCCCAGCATTTT. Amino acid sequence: CAWAGTGGQPQHF.

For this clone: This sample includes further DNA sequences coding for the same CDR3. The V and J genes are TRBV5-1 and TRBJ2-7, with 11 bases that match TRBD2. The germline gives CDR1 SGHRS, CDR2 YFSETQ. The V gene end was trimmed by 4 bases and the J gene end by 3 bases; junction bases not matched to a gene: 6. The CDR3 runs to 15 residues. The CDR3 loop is CASSLGGTSGYEQYF. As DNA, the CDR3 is TGCGCCAGCAGCCTTGGGGGGACTAGCGGCTACGAGCAGTACTTC.

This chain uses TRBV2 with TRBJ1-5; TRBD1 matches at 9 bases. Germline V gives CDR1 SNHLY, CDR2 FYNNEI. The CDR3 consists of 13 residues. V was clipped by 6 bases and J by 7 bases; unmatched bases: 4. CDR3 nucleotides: TGTGCCAGCAGGAGTACAGGGGGCCAGCCCCAGCATTTT. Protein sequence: CASRSTGGQPQHF.

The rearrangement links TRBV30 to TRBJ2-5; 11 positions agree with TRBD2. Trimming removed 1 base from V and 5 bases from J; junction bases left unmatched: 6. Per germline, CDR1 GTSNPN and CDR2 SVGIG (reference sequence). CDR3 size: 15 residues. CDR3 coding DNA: TGTGCCTGGAGTGCCGGACTAGCGGGCACGGAGACCCAGTACTTC. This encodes CAWSAGLAGTETQYF.

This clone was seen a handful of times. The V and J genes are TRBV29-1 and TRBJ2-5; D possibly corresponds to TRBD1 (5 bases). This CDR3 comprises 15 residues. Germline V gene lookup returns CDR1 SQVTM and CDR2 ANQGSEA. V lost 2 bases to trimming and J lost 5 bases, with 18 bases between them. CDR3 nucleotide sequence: TGCAGCGTTGAACCATCTGGCCAGGGAACGGAGACCCAGTACTTC. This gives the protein CSVEPSGQGTETQYF. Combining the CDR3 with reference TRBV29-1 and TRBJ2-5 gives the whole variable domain SAVISQKPSRDICQRGTSLTIQCQVDSQVTMMFWYRQQPGQSLTLIATANQGSEATYESGFVIDKFPISRPNLTFSTLTVSNMSPEDSSIYLCSVEPSGQGTETQYFGPGTRLLVL.

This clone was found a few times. In DNA form, the CDR3 reads TGTGCCAGCAGCGTTAAAGGACAGAGCACAGATACGCAGTATTTT. It translates to CASSVKGQSTDTQYF. The genes are TRBV9 and TRBJ2-3; maybe TRBD1 (6 bases). In germline, CDR1 is SGDLS, CDR2 YYNGEE. V was trimmed by 2 bases and J by 0 bases, leaving 10 bases between them. There are 15 residues in the CDR3.

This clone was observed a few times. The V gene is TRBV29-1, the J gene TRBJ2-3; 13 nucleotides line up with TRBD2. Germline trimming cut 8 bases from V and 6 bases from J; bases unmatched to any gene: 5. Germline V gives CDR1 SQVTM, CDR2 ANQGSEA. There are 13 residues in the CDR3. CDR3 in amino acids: CSLGTSGMDTQYF. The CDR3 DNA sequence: TGCAGCCTGGGGACTAGCGGGATGGATACGCAGTATTTT.

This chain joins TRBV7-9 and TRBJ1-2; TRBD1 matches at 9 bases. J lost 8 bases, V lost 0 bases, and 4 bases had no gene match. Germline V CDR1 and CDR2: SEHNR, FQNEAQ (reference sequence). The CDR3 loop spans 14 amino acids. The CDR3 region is CASSLAGQGLGYTF. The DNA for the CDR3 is TGTGCCAGCAGCTTAGCGGGACAGGGCTTGGGCTACACCTTC.